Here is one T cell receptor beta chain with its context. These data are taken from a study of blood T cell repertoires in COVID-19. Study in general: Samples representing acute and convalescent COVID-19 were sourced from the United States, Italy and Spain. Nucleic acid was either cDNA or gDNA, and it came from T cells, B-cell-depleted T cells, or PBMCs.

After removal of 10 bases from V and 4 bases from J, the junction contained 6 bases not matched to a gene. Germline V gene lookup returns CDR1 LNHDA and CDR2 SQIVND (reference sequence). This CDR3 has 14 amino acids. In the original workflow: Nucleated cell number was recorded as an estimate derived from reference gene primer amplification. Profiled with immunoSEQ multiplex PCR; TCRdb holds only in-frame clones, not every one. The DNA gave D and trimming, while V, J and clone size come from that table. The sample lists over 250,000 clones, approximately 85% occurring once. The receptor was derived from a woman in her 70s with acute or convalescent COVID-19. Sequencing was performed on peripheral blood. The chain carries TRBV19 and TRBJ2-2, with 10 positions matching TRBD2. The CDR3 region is CATQPSGGTGELFF. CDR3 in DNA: TGTGCCACCCAACCTAGCGGGGGCACCGGGGAGCTGTTTTTT.